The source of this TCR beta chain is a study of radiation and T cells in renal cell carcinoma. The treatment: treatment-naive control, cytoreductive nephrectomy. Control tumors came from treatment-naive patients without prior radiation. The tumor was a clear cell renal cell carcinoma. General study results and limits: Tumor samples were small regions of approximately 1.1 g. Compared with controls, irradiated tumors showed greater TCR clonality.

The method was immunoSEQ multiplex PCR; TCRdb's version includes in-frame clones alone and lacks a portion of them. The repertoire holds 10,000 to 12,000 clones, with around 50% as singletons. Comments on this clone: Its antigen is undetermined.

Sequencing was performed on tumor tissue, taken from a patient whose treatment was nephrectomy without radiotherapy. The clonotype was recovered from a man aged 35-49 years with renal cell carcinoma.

The CDR3 loop is CASSLGGKETQYF. The CDR3 nucleotides read TGTGCCAGCAGTTTAGGAGGGAAAGAGACCCAGTACTTC. The rearrangement joins TRBV28 to TRBJ2-5, with a tentative D call TRBD2 (6 bases). The CDR3 runs 13 residues. V lost 2 bases to trimming and J lost 3 bases, with 7 bases between them. Germline V gene lookup returns CDR1 MDHEN and CDR2 SYDVKM.